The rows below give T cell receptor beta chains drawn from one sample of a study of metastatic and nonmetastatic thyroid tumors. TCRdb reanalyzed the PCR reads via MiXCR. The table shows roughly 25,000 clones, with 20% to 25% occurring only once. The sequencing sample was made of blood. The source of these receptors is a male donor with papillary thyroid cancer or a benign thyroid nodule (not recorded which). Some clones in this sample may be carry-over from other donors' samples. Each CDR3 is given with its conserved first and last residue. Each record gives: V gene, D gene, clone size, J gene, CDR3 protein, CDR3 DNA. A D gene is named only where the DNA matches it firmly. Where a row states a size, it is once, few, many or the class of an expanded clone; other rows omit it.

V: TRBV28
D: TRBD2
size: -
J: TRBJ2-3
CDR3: CASSFLAGGEAPQYF
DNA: TGTGCCAGCAGTTTCTTAGCGGGAGGAGAAGCTCCGCAGTATTTT

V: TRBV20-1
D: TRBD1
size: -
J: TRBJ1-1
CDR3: CSASWGQGNEAFF
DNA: TGCAGTGCTAGTTGGGGACAGGGTAATGAAGCTTTCTTT

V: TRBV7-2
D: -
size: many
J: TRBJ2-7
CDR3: CASSARTPATQYF
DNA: TGTGCCAGCAGCGCGCGTACCCCAGCAACGCAGTACTTC

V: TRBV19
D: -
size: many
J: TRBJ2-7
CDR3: CASRSGRHEQYF
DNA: TGTGCCAGTAGATCAGGTAGACACGAGCAGTACTTC

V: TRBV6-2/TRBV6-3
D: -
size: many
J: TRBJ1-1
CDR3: CASSYLGGNTEAFF
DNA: TGTGCCAGCAGTTATCTTGGGGGTAACACTGAAGCTTTCTTT

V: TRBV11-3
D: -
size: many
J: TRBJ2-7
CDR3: CASSSMSGEQYF
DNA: TGTGCCAGCAGCTCGATGTCGGGGGAGCAGTACTTC

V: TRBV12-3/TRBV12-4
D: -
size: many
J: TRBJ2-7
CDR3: CASSFTLREVNEQYF
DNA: TGTGCCAGCAGTTTTACCCTGAGGGAAGTCAACGAGCAGTACTTC

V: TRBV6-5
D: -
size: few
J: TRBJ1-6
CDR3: CASGYSLGDSPLHF
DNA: TGTGCCAGCGGTTACTCGCTCGGAGATTCACCCCTCCACTTT

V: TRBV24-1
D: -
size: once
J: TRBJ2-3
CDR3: CATGGGTENTDTHYF
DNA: TGTGCCACCGGTGGGGGGACAGAGAACACAGATACGCATTATTTT

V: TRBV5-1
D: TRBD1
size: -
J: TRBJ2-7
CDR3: CAISMSGTAPYEQYF
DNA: TGCGCCATCAGCATGTCCGGGACAGCACCCTACGAGCAGTACTTC

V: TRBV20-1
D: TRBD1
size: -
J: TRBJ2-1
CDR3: CSAIGTEYIGRKYNEQFF
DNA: TGCAGTGCTATTGGGACAGAGTATATTGGTCGGAAGTACAATGAGCAGTTCTTC

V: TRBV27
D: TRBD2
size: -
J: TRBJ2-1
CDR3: CASSLLASGRPYNEQFF
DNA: TGTGCCAGCAGTTTATTGGCTAGCGGGAGACCATACAATGAGCAGTTCTTC

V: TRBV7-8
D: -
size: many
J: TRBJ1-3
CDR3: CASSLAATGSSGNTIYF
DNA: TGTGCCAGCAGCTTAGCCGCCACAGGGTCCTCTGGAAACACCATATATTTT

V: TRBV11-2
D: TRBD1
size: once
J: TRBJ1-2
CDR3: CASSLARAGGRGYTF
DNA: TGTGCCAGCAGCTTAGCAAGGGCAGGGGGCCGTGGCTACACCTTC

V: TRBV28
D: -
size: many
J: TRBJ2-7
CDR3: CASSSPDSFYEQYF
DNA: TGTGCCAGCAGTTCCCCGGACAGTTTCTACGAGCAGTACTTC

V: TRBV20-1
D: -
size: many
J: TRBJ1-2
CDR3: CSARDHRDSNYGYTF
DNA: TGCAGTGCTAGAGATCACAGGGATTCTAACTATGGCTACACCTTC

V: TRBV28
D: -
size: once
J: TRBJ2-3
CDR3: CATRACIADTQYF
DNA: TGTGCCACCCGAGCGTGTATCGCAGATACGCAGTATTTT

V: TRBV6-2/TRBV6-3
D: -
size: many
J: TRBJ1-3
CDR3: CASSYPGAGFGNTIYF
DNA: TGTGCCAGCAGTTACCCCGGGGCAGGCTTTGGAAACACCATATATTTT

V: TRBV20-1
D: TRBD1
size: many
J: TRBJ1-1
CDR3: CSAPGQGRTEAFF
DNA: TGCAGTGCTCCGGGACAGGGGAGGACTGAAGCTTTCTTT

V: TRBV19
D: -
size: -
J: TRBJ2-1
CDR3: CASRLGGTYNEQFF
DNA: TGTGCCAGCAGGCTGGGGGGGACATACAATGAGCAGTTCTTC

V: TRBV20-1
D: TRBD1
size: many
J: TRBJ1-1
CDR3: CSAREDRHTEAFF
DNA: TGCAGTGCTAGAGAGGACAGGCACACTGAAGCTTTCTTT

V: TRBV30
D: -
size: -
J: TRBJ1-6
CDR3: CAWGGSSYNSPLHF
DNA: TGTGCCTGGGGGGGGAGCTCCTATAATTCACCCCTCCACTTT

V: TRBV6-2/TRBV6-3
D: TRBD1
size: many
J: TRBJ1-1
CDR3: CASRFLDREGTEAFF
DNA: TGTGCCAGCAGGTTCCTAGACAGGGAGGGCACTGAAGCTTTCTTT

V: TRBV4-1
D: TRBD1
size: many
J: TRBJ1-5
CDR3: CASSQGTGKSNQPQHF
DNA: TGCGCCAGCAGCCAGGGGACAGGGAAAAGCAATCAGCCCCAGCATTTT

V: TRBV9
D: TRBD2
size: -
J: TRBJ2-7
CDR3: CVSSGGGAIQRYF
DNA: TGTGTCAGCAGCGGCGGGGGGGCCATTCAGCGGTACTTC

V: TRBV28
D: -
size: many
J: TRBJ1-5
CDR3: CASTPFSNQPQHF
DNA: TGTGCCAGCACCCCTTTCAGCAATCAGCCCCAGCATTTT

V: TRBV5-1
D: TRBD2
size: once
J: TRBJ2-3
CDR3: CASSLGLAGGRQQLSGDTQYF
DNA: TGCGCCAGCAGCTTGGGTCTAGCGGGAGGGCGGCAGCAGTTGTCTGGAGATACACAGTATTTT

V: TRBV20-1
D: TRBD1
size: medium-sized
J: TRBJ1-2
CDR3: CSASGQAVSGGYTF
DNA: TGCAGTGCTTCCGGACAGGCCGTTTCTGGGGGCTACACCTTC

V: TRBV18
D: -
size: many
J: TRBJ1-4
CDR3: CASSIRQATNEKLFF
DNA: TGTGCCAGCTCAATCCGACAGGCAACTAATGAAAAACTGTTTTTT

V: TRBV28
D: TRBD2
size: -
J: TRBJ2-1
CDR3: CASSSPGLAYHERFF
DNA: TGTGCCAGCAGCTCACCGGGACTAGCGTATCATGAGCGGTTCTTC

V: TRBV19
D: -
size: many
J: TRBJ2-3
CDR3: CASSIAGTSTDTQYF
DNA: TGTGCCAGTAGTATCGCAGGAACTAGCACAGATACGCAGTATTTT

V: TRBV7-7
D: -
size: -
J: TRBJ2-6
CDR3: CASSSGHHLPSGANVLTF
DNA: TGTGCCAGCAGCTCCGGACACCATTTACCCTCTGGGGCCAACGTCCTGACTTTC

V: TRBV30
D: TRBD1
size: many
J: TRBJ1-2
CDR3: CAWRGQGKYGYTF
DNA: TGTGCCTGGAGGGGACAGGGGAAGTATGGCTACACCTTC

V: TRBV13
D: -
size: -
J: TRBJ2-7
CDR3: CASSLRSVSNEQYF
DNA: TGTGCCAGCAGCCTGAGGAGCGTCTCCAACGAGCAGTACTTC

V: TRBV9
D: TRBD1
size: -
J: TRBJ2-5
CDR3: CASIGDGTGAETQYF
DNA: TGTGCCAGCATCGGAGATGGGACAGGAGCAGAGACCCAGTACTTC

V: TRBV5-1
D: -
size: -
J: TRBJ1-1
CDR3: CASRRGNTEAFF
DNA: TGCGCGAGCAGGCGTGGGAACACTGAAGCTTTCTTT

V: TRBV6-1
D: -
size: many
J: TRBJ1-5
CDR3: CASSYGLQPQHF
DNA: TGTGCCAGCAGTTACGGGCTTCAGCCCCAGCATTTT

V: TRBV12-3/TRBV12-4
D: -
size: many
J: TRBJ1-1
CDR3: CASSPNREFTEAFF
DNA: TGTGCCAGCAGCCCAAACAGGGAATTCACTGAAGCTTTCTTT

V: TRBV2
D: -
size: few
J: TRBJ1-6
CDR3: CASSGRQEPNSPLHF
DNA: TGTGCCAGCAGCGGCAGACAGGAGCCTAATTCACCCCTACACTTT

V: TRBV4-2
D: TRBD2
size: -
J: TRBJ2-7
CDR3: CASGQGLAGGVAYEQYF
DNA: TGTGCCAGCGGCCAAGGACTAGCGGGAGGGGTGGCGTACGAGCAGTACTTC